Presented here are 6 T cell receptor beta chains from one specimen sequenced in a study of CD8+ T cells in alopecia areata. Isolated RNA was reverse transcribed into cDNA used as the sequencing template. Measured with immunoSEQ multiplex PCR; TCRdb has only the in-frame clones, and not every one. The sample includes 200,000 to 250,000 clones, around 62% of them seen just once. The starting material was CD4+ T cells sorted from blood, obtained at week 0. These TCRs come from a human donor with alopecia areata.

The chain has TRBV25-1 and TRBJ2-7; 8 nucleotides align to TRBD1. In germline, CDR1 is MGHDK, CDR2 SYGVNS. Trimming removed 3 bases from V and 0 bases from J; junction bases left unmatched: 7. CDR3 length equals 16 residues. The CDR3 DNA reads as TGTGCCAGCAGTGATCTAGGGACAGGTAGCTCCTACGAGCAGTACTTC. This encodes CASSDLGTGSSYEQYF.

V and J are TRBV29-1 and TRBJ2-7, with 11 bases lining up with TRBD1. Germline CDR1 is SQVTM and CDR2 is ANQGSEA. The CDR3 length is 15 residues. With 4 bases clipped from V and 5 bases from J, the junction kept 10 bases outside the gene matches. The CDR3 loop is CSVALIGTGGHEQYF. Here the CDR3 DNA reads TGCAGCGTTGCCCTTATCGGGACAGGGGGTCACGAGCAGTACTTC.

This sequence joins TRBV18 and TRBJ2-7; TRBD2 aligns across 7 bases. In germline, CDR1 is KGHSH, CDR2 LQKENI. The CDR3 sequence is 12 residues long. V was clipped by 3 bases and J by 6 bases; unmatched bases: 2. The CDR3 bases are TGTGCCAGCTCACCTGGGGAGGGCGAGCAGTACTTC. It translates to CASSPGEGEQYF.

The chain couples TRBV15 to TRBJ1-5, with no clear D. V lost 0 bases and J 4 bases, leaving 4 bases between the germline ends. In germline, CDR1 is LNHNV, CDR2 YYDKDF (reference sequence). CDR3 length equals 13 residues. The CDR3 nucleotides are TGTGCCACCAGCAGAGATCTGAATCAGCCCCAGCATTTT. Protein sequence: CATSRDLNQPQHF.

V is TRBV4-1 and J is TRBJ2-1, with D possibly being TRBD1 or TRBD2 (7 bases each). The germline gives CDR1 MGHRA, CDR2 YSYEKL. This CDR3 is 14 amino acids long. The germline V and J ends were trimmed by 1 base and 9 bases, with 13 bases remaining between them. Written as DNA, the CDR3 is TGCGCCAGCAGCCAAGGACAGGGAGGGCGTGAGCAGTTCTTC. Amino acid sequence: CASSQGQGGREQFF.

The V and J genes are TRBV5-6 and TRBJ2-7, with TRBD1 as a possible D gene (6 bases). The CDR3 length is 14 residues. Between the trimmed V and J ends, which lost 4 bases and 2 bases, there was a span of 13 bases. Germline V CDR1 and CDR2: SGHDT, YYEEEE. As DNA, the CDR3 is TGTGCCAGCAGCATCCCGGGACAACCCTACGAGCAGTACTTC. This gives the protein CASSIPGQPYEQYF.